Shown below are 23 T cell receptor beta chains from a single sample sequenced in a study of OX40 agonist ivuxolimab in advanced cancers. Sequencing was performed with immunoSEQ multiplex PCR; in TCRdb, only in-frame clones are kept and a portion is missing. Of 70,000 or so clones listed, about 90% are singletons. The specimen was CD4+ or CD8+ T cells sorted from blood, collected in a trial of the OX40 agonist ivuxolimab. Receptors originate from an adult with an advanced solid tumor such as melanoma, head and neck, liver or kidney cancer.

The chain has TRBV9 and TRBJ2-1; a weak D match, TRBD2 (6 bases). From germline, CDR1 is SGDLS and CDR2 YYNGEE. The CDR3 covers 15 residues. Trimming removed 0 bases from V and 7 bases from J, with 14 bases in between. In DNA form, the CDR3 reads TGTGCCAGCAGCGTAGCGGGAGATCGATCTAATGAGCAGTTCTTC. This gives the protein CASSVAGDRSNEQFF.

The chain couples TRBV7-9 to TRBJ2-7, with D possibly being TRBD1 or TRBD2 (5 bases each). CDR3 length: 15 residues. V dropped 4 bases and J dropped 2 bases, with 15 bases sitting between them. Germline lookup yields CDR1 SEHNR and CDR2 FQNEAQ (reference sequence). CDR3 nucleotides: TGTGCCAGCAGCTCTACAGGACTGGCGGCCTACGAGCAGTACTTC. Amino acid sequence: CASSSTGLAAYEQYF. Full variable domain (missing parts from reference TRBV7-9 and TRBJ2-7): DTGVSQNPRHKITKRGQNVTFRCDPISEHNRLYWYRQTLGQGPEFLTYFQNEAQLEKSRLLSDRFSAERPKGSFSTLEIQRTEQGDSAMYLCASSSTGLAAYEQYFGPGTRLTVT.

The chain carries TRBV18 and TRBJ1-1; 11 positions match TRBD1. The germline gives CDR1 KGHSH, CDR2 LQKENI. V trimming: 6 bases; J trimming: 1 base; junction bases outside the gene matches: 4. The CDR3 sequence is 15 residues long. The chain's CDR3 is CASSPDRGPNTEAFF. DNA for the CDR3: TGTGCCAGCTCCCCGGACAGGGGGCCGAACACTGAAGCTTTCTTT.

This clone was counted a single time. Other nucleotide sequences from this sample produce the same CDR3. This chain joins TRBV5-1 and TRBJ2-3; D gene unclear. The germline V and J ends were trimmed by 0 bases and 1 base, with 6 bases remaining between them. The CDR3 is made up of 14 amino acids. Germline assignment: CDR1 SGHRS and CDR2 YFSETQ. In DNA, the CDR3 is TGCGCCAGCAGCTTGGACAGCCGCACAGATACGCAGTATTTT. This codes for CASSLDSRTDTQYF.

The gene calls are TRBV2 and TRBJ2-3; D is unresolved. The germline V gene has CDR1 SNHLY and CDR2 FYNNEI. This CDR3 region has 15 residues. V was pared by 4 bases and J by 0 bases, with 11 bases between. The CDR3 region has the DNA TGTGCCAGCAGTGGGGTGGGGTCTAGCACAGATACGCAGTATTTT. It is translated as CASSGVGSSTDTQYF.

The chain is built from TRBV28 and TRBJ1-3, with D uncertain. There are 16 residues in the CDR3. Trimming took 6 bases from V and 4 from J, leaving 19 bases between them. From germline, CDR1 is MDHEN and CDR2 SYDVKM. Written as DNA, the CDR3 is TGTGCCAGCAGACTGGAAGGGATGGCGGCGGGAAACACCATATATTTT. Protein: CASRLEGMAAGNTIYF.

This chain uses TRBV7-2 with TRBJ2-5; no clear D. There are 10 residues in the CDR3. V lost 8 bases and J 1 base, leaving 2 bases between the germline ends. Germline loops: CDR1 SGHTA, CDR2 FQGNSA. The CDR3 sequence: CASGQETQYF. CDR3 in DNA: TGTGCCAGCGGCCAAGAGACCCAGTACTTC.

The V call is TRBV7-9, the J call TRBJ1-1; maybe TRBD1 (5 bases). CDR1 is SEHNR and CDR2 is FQNEAQ in the germline V gene (reference sequence). This CDR3 region has 13 residues. The V end was cut by 2 bases, the J end by 4 bases, with 8 bases between. This CDR3 is CASSLTRGTEAFF. The CDR3 region has the DNA TGTGCCAGCAGCTTAACGAGGGGCACTGAAGCTTTCTTT.

The V gene is TRBV5-4, the J gene TRBJ2-1, with D tentatively TRBD2 (6 bases). The V gene's germline CDR1 is SGHNT and CDR2 YYREEE (reference sequence). Between the trimmed V and J ends, which lost 3 bases and 10 bases, there was a span of 20 bases. The CDR3 sequence is 15 residues long. The CDR3 reads CASSSAEGTQSEQFF. The CDR3, as DNA: TGTGCCAGCAGCTCCGCGGAGGGGACTCAGAGCGAGCAGTTCTTC.

V usage is TRBV28 and J usage is TRBJ2-7; maybe TRBD1 (5 bases). V gave up 6 bases and J gave up 5 bases, with 14 bases separating them. Germline V lookup: CDR1 MDHEN, CDR2 SYDVKM. This CDR3 has 13 residues. The CDR3 protein is CASSPAGRHEQYF. For the CDR3, the DNA is TGTGCCAGCAGCCCTGCAGGGCGGCACGAGCAGTACTTC.

The chain has TRBV7-2 and TRBJ2-3, with D perhaps assigned TRBD1 or TRBD2 (5 bases each). The V gene's germline CDR1 is SGHTA and CDR2 FQGNSA. The CDR3 has 12 residues. V shed 5 bases and J shed 13 bases, with 16 bases lying between them. The DNA for the CDR3 is TGTGCCAGCAGCCCCCCCGGGGCTCGGAAGTATTTT. The encoded protein is CASSPPGARKYF. The complete variable domain, with remaining parts taken from reference TRBV7-2 and TRBJ2-3, reads GAGVSQSPSNKVTEKGKDVELRCDPISGHTALYWYRQSLGQGLEFLIYFQGNSAPDKSGLPSDRFSAERTGGSVSTLTIQRTQQEDSAVYLCASSPPGARKYFGPGTRLTVL.

This sequence joins TRBV28 and TRBJ2-3; 8 bases match TRBD1. V trimming: 4 bases; J trimming: 0 bases; junction bases outside the gene matches: 12. Germline CDR1 is MDHEN and CDR2 is SYDVKM. The CDR3 totals 18 residues. CDR3 sequence reads: CASSSGWTGRSSTDTQYF. The DNA of the CDR3 is TGTGCCAGCAGTTCGGGATGGACAGGGAGATCCAGCACAGATACGCAGTATTTT.

The chain employs TRBV6-1 and TRBJ1-4, with a tentative D call TRBD1 (5 bases). Germline lookup yields CDR1 MNHNS and CDR2 SASEGT. V was trimmed by 6 bases and J by 17 bases, leaving 19 bases between them. The CDR3 runs to 12 residues. The CDR3 loop reads CASSQQGIGGFF. In DNA, the CDR3 is TGTGCCAGCAGCCAGCAAGGGATTGGGGGATTTTTT.

The chain is built from TRBV5-1 and TRBJ1-1; no clear D. The ends were cut back, 7 bases at V and 4 bases at J, with 14 bases in the middle. Germline V gene sequence: CDR1 SGHRS, CDR2 YFSETQ. CDR3 length: 13 amino acids. As DNA, the CDR3 is TGCGCCAGCGCAAGAGGGCGGGCCACTGAAGCTTTCTTT. This gives the protein CASARGRATEAFF.

This clone was found once. CDR3 in DNA: TGTGCCAGCAGCTGGGGCTTGGGGAAGCGGGGGGCCTACGAGCAGTACTTC. Its protein product is CASSWGLGKRGAYEQYF. The chain is built from TRBV7-2 and TRBJ2-7, with 9 bases matching TRBD2. The CDR3 consists of 17 residues. Germline assignment: CDR1 SGHTA and CDR2 FQGNSA. The trim removed 4 bases at V and 2 bases at J, leaving 12 bases unmatched. Filled out from reference TRBV7-2 and TRBJ2-7, the complete variable domain reads GAGVSQSPSNKVTEKGKDVELRCDPISGHTALYWYRQSLGQGLEFLIYFQGNSAPDKSGLPSDRFSAERTGGSVSTLTIQRTQQEDSAVYLCASSWGLGKRGAYEQYFGPGTRLTVT.

This chain's CDR3 is CASSLRGTSGSWVYEQYF. The CDR3 nucleotides read TGTGCCAGCAGTTTGCGAGGGACTAGCGGGAGTTGGGTGTACGAGCAGTACTTC. The chain recombines TRBV27 with TRBJ2-7; TRBD2 aligns across 14 bases. With V trimmed by 3 bases and J by 4 bases, 11 bases remained unmatched. This CDR3 is built from 18 residues. Germline CDR1 MNHEY, CDR2 SMNVEV (reference sequence).

This clone occurred once. The chain joins TRBV5-1 to TRBJ1-2, with 8 bases aligning to TRBD1. This CDR3 region has 15 residues. Germline V gene data show CDR1 as SGHRS and CDR2 as YFSETQ. Unmatched junction bases numbered 9, after V lost 4 bases and J lost 4 bases. The CDR3 reads CASSHEGQGGYGYTF. Written as DNA, the CDR3 is TGCGCCAGCAGCCACGAAGGACAGGGAGGCTATGGCTACACCTTC. The variable domain in full, with the rest retrieved from reference TRBV5-1 and TRBJ1-2, is KAGVTQTPRYLIKTRGQQVTLSCSPISGHRSVSWYQQTPGQGLQFLFEYFSETQRNKGNFPGRFSGRQFSNSRSEMNVSTLELGDSALYLCASSHEGQGGYGYTFGSGTRLTVV.

Turning to this clone: One end of the junction varies from germline; a read error may be responsible. This chain connects TRBV7-7 to TRBJ2-5; a possible D gene is TRBD1 (5 bases). The CDR3 sequence is 14 residues long. CDR1 and CDR2 from the germline V gene are SSHAT and FNYEAQ (reference sequence). The CDR3 nucleotides are TGTGCTAGCAGCTTAGATCCCAGGGCGGAGACCCAGTACTTC. Residues: CASSLDPRAETQYF.

This clone is a singleton in its sample. The V call is TRBV7-3, the J call TRBJ2-2; the match to TRBD1 covers 8 bases. The length of the CDR3 is 16 residues. Germline V lookup: CDR1 SGHTA, CDR2 FQGTGA. The V gene end was trimmed by 1 base and the J gene end by 5 bases; junction bases not matched to a gene: 6. For the CDR3, the DNA is TGTGCCAGCAGCTTAAGGGCAGGGGGCAGAACCGGGGAGCTGTTTTTT. Translating gives CASSLRAGGRTGELFF.

The chain uses TRBV4-3 and TRBJ2-2, with D unclear. This CDR3 is built from 12 residues. In germline, CDR1 is LGHNA, CDR2 YSLEER. The V gene lost 2 bases and the J gene lost 5 bases, with 3 bases spanning the gap. This CDR3 is CASSQQTGELFF. In DNA, the CDR3 is TGCGCCAGCAGCCAACAGACCGGGGAGCTGTTTTTT.

The V call is TRBV19, the J call TRBJ2-7; the D gene is possibly TRBD2 (5 bases). This CDR3 contains 12 residues. With 4 bases removed from V and 2 bases from J, the gap between germline ends came to 6 bases. CDR1 and CDR2 from the germline V gene are LNHDA and SQIVND (reference sequence). The CDR3 region has the DNA TGTGCCAGTAGTACCGGGACCTACGAGCAGTACTTC. Translating gives CASSTGTYEQYF.

The V call is TRBV11-3, the J call TRBJ2-5; 7 nucleotides align to TRBD1. With V trimmed by 7 bases and J by 1 base, 6 bases remained unmatched. This CDR3 region has 14 residues. Looked up from germline, CDR1 is SGHNT and CDR2 is YENEEA. CDR3 sequence reads: CASTQGQRQETQYF. CDR3 nucleotide sequence: TGTGCCAGCACCCAGGGACAGCGCCAAGAGACCCAGTACTTC.

V gene TRBV28 combines with J gene TRBJ1-3; D gene unclear. Trimming took off 5 bases at V and 4 bases at J, with 21 bases between the two ends. The CDR3 runs to 17 residues. In germline, CDR1 is MDHEN, CDR2 SYDVKM. The CDR3 region has the DNA TGTGCCAGCAGTCCCCCTCGGCGAGGGAGCGCCGGAAACACCATATATTTT. The encoded protein is CASSPPRRGSAGNTIYF.